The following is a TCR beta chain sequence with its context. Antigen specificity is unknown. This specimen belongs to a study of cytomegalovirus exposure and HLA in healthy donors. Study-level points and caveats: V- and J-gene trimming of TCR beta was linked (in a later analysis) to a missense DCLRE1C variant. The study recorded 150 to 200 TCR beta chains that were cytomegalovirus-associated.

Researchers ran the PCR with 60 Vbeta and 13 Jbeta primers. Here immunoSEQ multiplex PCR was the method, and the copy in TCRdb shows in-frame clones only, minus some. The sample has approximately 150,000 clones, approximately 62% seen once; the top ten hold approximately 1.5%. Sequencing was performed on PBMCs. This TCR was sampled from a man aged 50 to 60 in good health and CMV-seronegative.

CDR3 DNA sequence: TGTGCCAGCAGTGAAGAGACTAGCGGTTACAATGAGCAGTTCTTC. Protein sequence: CASSEETSGYNEQFF. The chain carries TRBV25-1 and TRBJ2-1, with TRBD2 identical over 9 bases. The CDR3 totals 15 residues. Trimming took 2 bases from V and 4 from J; bases not matched to a gene: 3. The germline gives CDR1 MGHDK, CDR2 SYGVNS.